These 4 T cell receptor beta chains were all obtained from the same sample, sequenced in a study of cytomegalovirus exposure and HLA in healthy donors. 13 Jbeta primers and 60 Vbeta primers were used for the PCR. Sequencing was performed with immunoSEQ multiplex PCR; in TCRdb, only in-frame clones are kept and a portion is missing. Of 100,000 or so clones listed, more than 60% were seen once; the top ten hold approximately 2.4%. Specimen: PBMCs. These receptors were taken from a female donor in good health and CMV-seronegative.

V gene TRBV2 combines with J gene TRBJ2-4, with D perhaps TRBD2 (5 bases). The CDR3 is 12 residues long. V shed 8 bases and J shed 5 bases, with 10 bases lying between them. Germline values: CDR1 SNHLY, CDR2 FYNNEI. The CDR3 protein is CASCRDQNIQYF. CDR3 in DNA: TGTGCCAGCTGCCGGGATCAAAACATTCAGTACTTC.

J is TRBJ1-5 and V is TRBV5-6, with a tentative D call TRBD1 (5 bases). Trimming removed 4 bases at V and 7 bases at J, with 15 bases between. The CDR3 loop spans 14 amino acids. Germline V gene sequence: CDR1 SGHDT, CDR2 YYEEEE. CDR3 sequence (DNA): TGTGCCAGCAGCCGCCGGACACTCAACCAGCCCCAGCATTTT. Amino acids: CASSRRTLNQPQHF.

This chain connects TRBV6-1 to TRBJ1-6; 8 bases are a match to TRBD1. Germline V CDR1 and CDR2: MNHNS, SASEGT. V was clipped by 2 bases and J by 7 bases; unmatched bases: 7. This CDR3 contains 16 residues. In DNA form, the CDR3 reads TGTGCCAGCAGTGAACTTTCGGGACAGGCAAATTCACCCCTCCACTTT. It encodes CASSELSGQANSPLHF.

This CDR3 reads CASSLAGARADTQYF. The CDR3 bases are TGTGCCAGCAGCTTAGCGGGGGCGAGGGCAGATACGCAGTATTTT. The rearrangement uses TRBV7-9 and TRBJ2-3, with D possibly matching TRBD1 (6 bases). Germline-derived CDR1 and CDR2 are SEHNR and FQNEAQ (reference sequence). The CDR3 has 15 amino acids. The V end lost 0 bases, the J end lost 4 bases, and 11 bases lay between the germline ends. The full variable domain, in which reference TRBV7-9 and TRBJ2-3 provide the parts outside the CDR3, is DTGVSQNPRHKITKRGQNVTFRCDPISEHNRLYWYRQTLGQGPEFLTYFQNEAQLEKSRLLSDRFSAERPKGSFSTLEIQRTEQGDSAMYLCASSLAGARADTQYFGPGTRLTVL.